The following is a T cell receptor (beta chain) sequence with its context. The CDR3 has 17 amino acids. V shed 0 bases, J shed 1 base, and the junction held 6 bases outside the gene matches. Per germline, CDR1 SGDLS and CDR2 YYNGEE. This entry is derived from a study of OX40 agonist ivuxolimab in advanced cancers. Libraries were prepared by immunoSEQ multiplex PCR; TCRdb keeps only in-frame clonotypes and omits some of them. The sample has 71,000 or so clones, about 88% seen once. The V call is TRBV9, the J call TRBJ2-2; 7 nucleotides match TRBD2. This receptor was obtained from an adult with an advanced solid tumor such as melanoma, head and neck, liver or kidney cancer. The sequencing here drew on CD4+ or CD8+ T cells sorted from blood, taken in a trial of the OX40 agonist ivuxolimab. The CDR3 DNA reads TGTGCCAGCAGCGTAGATCCTGGCGGGAGGAACACCGGGGAGCTGTTTTTT. This encodes CASSVDPGGRNTGELFF.